A selection of T cell receptor beta chains follows, all from one sample in a study of T cell responses to AZD1222 COVID-19 vaccine. Some clones are missing from TCRdb's copy, which holds only in-frame ones; the method was immunoSEQ multiplex PCR. This table holds hundreds of thousands of clones, about 93% found once. Here the sequenced sample was peripheral blood, taken on day 0 of MenACWY control vaccination. Receptors originate from an adult in good health. CDR3s include the opening cysteine and the closing phenylalanine or tryptophan. D genes are given only for firm matches. Clone sizes are given selectively: once, few, many, or a class where the clone is expanded.

j_call: TRBJ1-3
clone_size: -
d_call: -
v_call: TRBV28
cdr3_aa: CASTQGISSGNTIYF
cdr3_nt: TGTGCCAGCACCCAGGGAATTTCCTCTGGAAACACCATATATTTT

j_call: TRBJ1-1
clone_size: -
d_call: -
v_call: TRBV2
cdr3_aa: CASRIATVYEAFF
cdr3_nt: TGTGCCAGCAGAATAGCGACGGTTTATGAAGCTTTCTTT

j_call: TRBJ1-1
clone_size: -
d_call: -
v_call: TRBV7-9
cdr3_aa: CASSLQVNTEAFF
cdr3_nt: TGTGCCAGCAGCTTACAGGTGAACACTGAAGCTTTCTTT

j_call: TRBJ1-2
clone_size: -
d_call: TRBD1
v_call: TRBV5-1
cdr3_aa: CASSWNPGQGDNYGYTF
cdr3_nt: TGCGCCAGCAGCTGGAATCCGGGACAGGGGGATAACTATGGCTACACCTTC

j_call: TRBJ1-1
clone_size: -
d_call: -
v_call: TRBV5-1
cdr3_aa: CASIPGSTETEAFF
cdr3_nt: TGCGCCAGCATCCCAGGGTCAACTGAGACTGAAGCTTTCTTT

j_call: TRBJ2-7
clone_size: -
d_call: -
v_call: TRBV29-1
cdr3_aa: CSAGDSPYEQYF
cdr3_nt: TGCAGCGCGGGCGACAGTCCCTACGAGCAGTACTTC

j_call: TRBJ2-1
clone_size: -
d_call: -
v_call: TRBV5-1
cdr3_aa: CASSPNGAGKHNEQFF
cdr3_nt: TGCGCCAGCAGCCCGAACGGGGCTGGGAAGCACAATGAGCAGTTCTTC

j_call: TRBJ1-3
clone_size: -
d_call: TRBD1
v_call: TRBV5-1
cdr3_aa: CASSLGTGGEGNTIYF
cdr3_nt: TGCGCCAGCAGCTTGGGGACAGGGGGAGAAGGAAACACCATATATTTT

j_call: TRBJ1-1
clone_size: -
d_call: -
v_call: TRBV6-5
cdr3_aa: CASYAYLNTEAFF
cdr3_nt: TGTGCCAGCTACGCTTACCTCAACACTGAAGCTTTCTTT

j_call: TRBJ2-1
clone_size: -
d_call: -
v_call: TRBV29-1
cdr3_aa: CSVEVIAYNEQFF
cdr3_nt: TGCAGCGTTGAAGTCATAGCCTACAATGAGCAGTTCTTC

j_call: TRBJ2-1
clone_size: -
d_call: TRBD2
v_call: TRBV14
cdr3_aa: CASSQIPAGTPEDEQFF
cdr3_nt: TGTGCCAGCAGCCAAATCCCAGCGGGGACCCCAGAGGATGAGCAGTTCTTC

j_call: TRBJ2-1
clone_size: -
d_call: TRBD2
v_call: TRBV5-4
cdr3_aa: CASNLAGGSYNEQFF
cdr3_nt: TGTGCCAGCAACCTAGCGGGGGGATCCTACAATGAGCAGTTCTTC

j_call: TRBJ2-5
clone_size: -
d_call: -
v_call: TRBV14
cdr3_aa: CASSQGLLETQYF
cdr3_nt: TGTGCCAGCAGCCAAGGGCTCCTAGAGACCCAGTACTTC

j_call: TRBJ1-2
clone_size: -
d_call: -
v_call: TRBV12-2
cdr3_aa: CASRLEEGTESVYGYTF
cdr3_nt: TGTGCAAGTCGCTTAGAGGAGGGGACAGAATCGGTGTATGGCTACACCTTC

j_call: TRBJ1-2
clone_size: -
d_call: -
v_call: TRBV30
cdr3_aa: CAWRWNEKGRGDTF
cdr3_nt: TGTGCCTGGAGGTGGAACGAAAAGGGACGGGGAGACACCTTC

j_call: TRBJ1-6
clone_size: -
d_call: -
v_call: TRBV2
cdr3_aa: CASRYGNSPLHF
cdr3_nt: TGTGCCAGCAGGTACGGGAATTCACCCCTCCACTTT

j_call: TRBJ1-1
clone_size: -
d_call: TRBD1
v_call: TRBV6-2/TRBV6-3
cdr3_aa: CASSATGGNTEAFF
cdr3_nt: TGTGCCAGCAGTGCAACAGGGGGGAACACTGAAGCTTTCTTT

j_call: TRBJ2-6
clone_size: -
d_call: -
v_call: TRBV6-1
cdr3_aa: CASSDRLQANVLTF
cdr3_nt: TGTGCCAGCAGTGACAGGCTTCAGGCCAACGTCCTGACTTTC

j_call: TRBJ1-2
clone_size: few
d_call: -
v_call: TRBV4-3
cdr3_aa: CASSLQRGANYGYTF
cdr3_nt: TGCGCCAGCAGCCTACAGAGGGGGGCTAACTATGGCTACACCTTC

j_call: TRBJ2-3
clone_size: -
d_call: TRBD2
v_call: TRBV5-8
cdr3_aa: CASSWRGGPTDTQYF
cdr3_nt: TGTGCCAGCAGCTGGCGGGGGGGCCCCACAGATACGCAGTATTTT

j_call: TRBJ2-5
clone_size: -
d_call: -
v_call: TRBV12-3/TRBV12-4
cdr3_aa: CASSFSGETQYF
cdr3_nt: TGTGCCAGCAGTTTTAGTGGAGAGACCCAGTACTTC

j_call: TRBJ2-7
clone_size: -
d_call: -
v_call: TRBV4-3
cdr3_aa: CASSPARDASYEQYF
cdr3_nt: TGCGCCAGCAGCCCAGCCCGGGACGCCTCCTACGAGCAGTACTTC

j_call: TRBJ1-6
clone_size: -
d_call: TRBD1
v_call: TRBV7-9
cdr3_aa: CASSLSQGGQPLHF
cdr3_nt: TGTGCCAGCAGCTTATCGCAGGGGGGACAACCCCTCCACTTT

j_call: TRBJ1-6
clone_size: -
d_call: -
v_call: TRBV4-3
cdr3_aa: CASSPGQSSYNSPLHF
cdr3_nt: TGCGCCAGCAGCCCGGGGCAGAGCTCCTATAATTCACCCCTCCACTTT

j_call: TRBJ2-1
clone_size: -
d_call: -
v_call: TRBV24-1
cdr3_aa: CATSDFNGPYNEQFF
cdr3_nt: TGTGCCACCAGTGATTTCAATGGACCTTACAATGAGCAGTTCTTC

j_call: TRBJ2-3
clone_size: -
d_call: -
v_call: TRBV7-9
cdr3_aa: CASSLGADFDTQYF
cdr3_nt: TGTGCCAGCAGCTTAGGGGCGGATTTCGATACGCAGTATTTT

j_call: TRBJ2-2
clone_size: -
d_call: TRBD2
v_call: TRBV3-1/TRBV3-2
cdr3_aa: CASSPSGGAGELFF
cdr3_nt: TGTGCCAGCAGCCCCTCGGGAGGGGCCGGGGAGCTGTTTTTT

j_call: TRBJ1-2
clone_size: -
d_call: -
v_call: TRBV5-5
cdr3_aa: CASSFQGPNGYGYTF
cdr3_nt: TGTGCCAGCAGCTTCCAGGGTCCGAACGGCTATGGCTACACCTTC

j_call: TRBJ2-2
clone_size: -
d_call: -
v_call: TRBV20-1
cdr3_aa: CSASQDPNTGELFF
cdr3_nt: TGCAGTGCTAGTCAGGATCCGAACACCGGGGAGCTGTTTTTT

j_call: TRBJ1-2
clone_size: -
d_call: -
v_call: TRBV21-1
cdr3_aa: CASSKRGLLVNYGYTF
cdr3_nt: TGTGCCAGCAGCAAAAGGGGTCTCTTAGTTAACTATGGCTACACCTTC

j_call: TRBJ2-1
clone_size: -
d_call: -
v_call: TRBV7-2
cdr3_aa: CASSLVVGEYNEQFF
cdr3_nt: TGTGCCAGCAGCTTAGTAGTCGGAGAATACAATGAGCAGTTCTTC

j_call: TRBJ1-6
clone_size: once
d_call: -
v_call: TRBV27
cdr3_aa: CASSRTSNSPLHF
cdr3_nt: TGTGCCAGCAGCCGGACATCGAATTCACCCCTCCACTTT

j_call: TRBJ2-5
clone_size: -
d_call: -
v_call: TRBV5-1
cdr3_aa: CASRRDTQETQYF
cdr3_nt: TGCGCCAGCAGACGGGACACCCAAGAGACCCAGTACTTC

j_call: TRBJ2-1
clone_size: -
d_call: -
v_call: TRBV5-1
cdr3_aa: CASSLPGTRNEQFF
cdr3_nt: TGCGCCAGCAGCTTGCCCGGGACGCGGAATGAGCAGTTCTTC

j_call: TRBJ1-2
clone_size: -
d_call: -
v_call: TRBV18
cdr3_aa: CASSVGGYGYTF
cdr3_nt: TGTGCCAGCTCAGTGGGGGGCTATGGCTACACCTTC

j_call: TRBJ1-4
clone_size: -
d_call: -
v_call: TRBV2
cdr3_aa: CASSERGAVEKLFF
cdr3_nt: TGTGCCAGCAGTGAAAGGGGGGCGGTTGAAAAACTGTTTTTT

j_call: TRBJ2-1
clone_size: -
d_call: -
v_call: TRBV3-1/TRBV3-2
cdr3_aa: CASSPLTRYNEQFF
cdr3_nt: TGTGCCAGCAGCCCTTTGACACGGTACAATGAGCAGTTCTTC

j_call: TRBJ2-5
clone_size: -
d_call: -
v_call: TRBV10-3
cdr3_aa: CAIMGAEAAQYF
cdr3_nt: TGTGCCATCATGGGAGCTGAGGCGGCCCAGTACTTC

j_call: TRBJ1-2
clone_size: once
d_call: -
v_call: TRBV5-4
cdr3_aa: CASSREDGTHGYTF
cdr3_nt: TGTGCCAGCAGCCGCGAGGACGGGACCCATGGCTACACCTTC

j_call: TRBJ1-6
clone_size: -
d_call: -
v_call: TRBV6-5
cdr3_aa: CASSYSSENSPLHF
cdr3_nt: TGTGCCAGCAGTTACTCGAGCGAGAATTCACCCCTCCACTTT

j_call: TRBJ1-4
clone_size: -
d_call: TRBD1
v_call: TRBV2
cdr3_aa: CASRDRGTNEKLFF
cdr3_nt: TGTGCCAGCAGGGACAGGGGAACTAATGAAAAACTGTTTTTT

j_call: TRBJ1-1
clone_size: -
d_call: -
v_call: TRBV30
cdr3_aa: CAWSVPGGGWNTEAFF
cdr3_nt: TGTGCCTGGAGTGTACCTGGGGGTGGTTGGAACACTGAAGCTTTCTTT

j_call: TRBJ2-2
clone_size: -
d_call: TRBD1
v_call: TRBV6-5
cdr3_aa: CASSSHRTGGTGELFF
cdr3_nt: TGTGCCAGCAGTTCCCATCGGACAGGGGGCACCGGGGAGCTGTTTTTT

j_call: TRBJ1-2
clone_size: -
d_call: -
v_call: TRBV27
cdr3_aa: CASSLGGNYGYTF
cdr3_nt: TGTGCCAGCAGTTTAGGCGGCAACTATGGCTACACCTTC

j_call: TRBJ2-7
clone_size: -
d_call: TRBD2
v_call: TRBV7-9
cdr3_aa: CASSPGLAGEIYEQYF
cdr3_nt: TGTGCCAGCAGCCCGGGACTAGCGGGCGAGATTTACGAGCAGTACTTC

j_call: TRBJ2-7
clone_size: -
d_call: TRBD2
v_call: TRBV11-3
cdr3_aa: CASSLAGEDYEQYF
cdr3_nt: TGTGCCAGCAGCCTCGCGGGGGAGGACTACGAGCAGTACTTC

j_call: TRBJ2-1
clone_size: -
d_call: TRBD2
v_call: TRBV3-1/TRBV3-2
cdr3_aa: CASSRLSSGSYNEQFF
cdr3_nt: TGTGCCAGCAGCCGCTTGTCTAGCGGTTCCTACAATGAGCAGTTCTTC

j_call: TRBJ1-1
clone_size: -
d_call: TRBD1
v_call: TRBV7-9
cdr3_aa: CASSPRHEGAGTEAFF
cdr3_nt: TGTGCCAGCAGCCCGCGCCATGAGGGGGCGGGTACTGAAGCTTTCTTT

j_call: TRBJ2-5
clone_size: -
d_call: -
v_call: TRBV9
cdr3_aa: CASSVGSNQETQYF
cdr3_nt: TGTGCCAGCAGCGTAGGTTCGAACCAAGAGACCCAGTACTTC

j_call: TRBJ2-1
clone_size: -
d_call: TRBD2
v_call: TRBV24-1
cdr3_aa: CATSDGTSLLNEQFF
cdr3_nt: TGTGCCACCAGTGACGGGACTAGCTTATTGAATGAGCAGTTCTTC

j_call: TRBJ2-3
clone_size: -
d_call: -
v_call: TRBV7-9
cdr3_aa: CASSFGFSSSTDTQYF
cdr3_nt: TGTGCCAGCAGCTTTGGGTTCTCTTCTAGCACAGATACGCAGTATTTT

j_call: TRBJ1-3
clone_size: -
d_call: -
v_call: TRBV2
cdr3_aa: CASSSTEFSGNTIYF
cdr3_nt: TGTGCCAGCAGCTCGACAGAATTCTCCGGAAACACCATATATTTT

j_call: TRBJ1-1
clone_size: -
d_call: -
v_call: TRBV30
cdr3_aa: CAWSDRPPEAFF
cdr3_nt: TGTGCCTGGAGTGACCGGCCTCCCGAAGCTTTCTTT

j_call: TRBJ1-4
clone_size: -
d_call: -
v_call: TRBV25-1
cdr3_aa: CASSESGPNEKLFF
cdr3_nt: TGTGCCAGCAGTGAATCGGGACCGAATGAAAAACTGTTTTTT

j_call: TRBJ1-6
clone_size: -
d_call: -
v_call: TRBV5-1
cdr3_aa: CASSLDHSYNSPLHF
cdr3_nt: TGCGCCAGCAGCTTGGACCACTCCTATAATTCACCCCTCCACTTT

j_call: TRBJ1-1
clone_size: -
d_call: TRBD1
v_call: TRBV5-1
cdr3_aa: CASTQTGGTEAFF
cdr3_nt: TGCGCCAGCACACAGACAGGGGGTACTGAAGCTTTCTTT

j_call: TRBJ1-5
clone_size: -
d_call: -
v_call: TRBV7-8
cdr3_aa: CASSLRRGTSIQPQHF
cdr3_nt: TGTGCCAGCAGCTTAAGGCGGGGGACGAGTATTCAGCCCCAGCATTTT

j_call: TRBJ1-6
clone_size: -
d_call: -
v_call: TRBV4-2
cdr3_aa: CASSQVSRTANSPLHF
cdr3_nt: TGTGCCAGCAGCCAAGTAAGTCGGACGGCGAATTCACCCCTCCACTTT

j_call: TRBJ2-2
clone_size: -
d_call: -
v_call: TRBV7-3
cdr3_aa: CASSTDSTNTGELFF
cdr3_nt: TGTGCCAGCAGCACGGACAGTACAAACACCGGGGAGCTGTTTTTT